This TCR beta chain originates from a study of blood T cells in healthy people across ages. Study-level results: Fewer expanded clones and more diversity marked long-lived versus aged donors.

Then a second PCR, running about 6 to 12 cycles, was carried out with a sample-barcoded 5' primer and a J-beta primer mix. TCRdb called the 5' RACE reads again in MiXCR, with one record for every CDR3 protein. The sample shows 1.5 million to 2 million distinct CDR3 sequences, roughly 27% of them seen only once. Concerning this clonotype itself: Its antigen is as yet unknown.

This CDR3 contains 13 residues. CDR1 is SGHRS, CDR2 YFSETQ, per germline. Trimming shortened V by 3 bases and J by 11 bases, and 17 bases separated the two germline ends. This TCR was recovered from a woman aged 25 to 39 in good health. The chain is built from TRBV5-1 and TRBJ2-5; a possible D gene is TRBD2 (5 bases). Sequencing was done on a sample of blood. The CDR3 bases are TGCGCCAGCAGCTCTGACCCGTGTTGGGAGCAGTACTTC. It specifies CASSSDPCWEQYF.